Described below is a single TCR beta chain sequence and its context. Its antigen remains unknown. Healthy bone marrow donors made up the donors. Germline V gene lookup returns CDR1 SGHRS and CDR2 YFSETQ. CDR3 length equals 15 residues. V was trimmed by 3 bases and J by 4 bases, leaving 16 bases between them. This sample stems from a study of cytomegalovirus exposure and HLA in healthy donors. Study results and caveats: When a later analysis was performed, an Asian-associated ancestry cluster reportedly had fewer N-insertions than the roughly 630-donor mean. Presence/absence analyses rested on an assumption that sequencing depth was roughly uniform across donors.

A multiplex PCR was run with 60 Vbeta primers and 13 Jbeta primers. TCRdb's copy holds only in-frame clones and misses some; the assay was immunoSEQ multiplex PCR. The repertoire holds 150,000 to 200,000 clones, with more than 80% as singletons. The rearrangement uses TRBV5-1 and TRBJ1-2; tentative D call: TRBD1 (5 bases). The sequencing sample was made of PBMCs. This TCR came from a woman aged 45-65 years in good health and CMV-seropositive. CDR3 in DNA: TGCGCCAGCAGCTCGGGAGGGGCCCAGAGCTATGGCTACACCTTC. This codes for CASSSGGAQSYGYTF. The complete variable domain, with remaining parts taken from reference TRBV5-1 and TRBJ1-2, reads KAGVTQTPRYLIKTRGQQVTLSCSPISGHRSVSWYQQTPGQGLQFLFEYFSETQRNKGNFPGRFSGRQFSNSRSEMNVSTLELGDSALYLCASSSGGAQSYGYTFGSGTRLTVV.